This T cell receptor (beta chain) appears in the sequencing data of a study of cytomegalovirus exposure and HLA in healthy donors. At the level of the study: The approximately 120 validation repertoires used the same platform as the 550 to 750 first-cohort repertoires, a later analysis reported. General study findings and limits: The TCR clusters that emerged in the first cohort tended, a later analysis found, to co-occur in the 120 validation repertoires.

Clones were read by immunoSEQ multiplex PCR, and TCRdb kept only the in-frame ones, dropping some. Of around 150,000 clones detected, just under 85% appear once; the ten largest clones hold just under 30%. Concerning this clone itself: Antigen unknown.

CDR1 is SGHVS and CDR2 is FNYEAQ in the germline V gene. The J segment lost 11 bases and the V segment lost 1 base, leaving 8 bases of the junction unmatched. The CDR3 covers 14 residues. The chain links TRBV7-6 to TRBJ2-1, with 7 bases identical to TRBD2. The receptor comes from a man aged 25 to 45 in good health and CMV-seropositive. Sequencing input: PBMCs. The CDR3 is CASSLEGGGSQQFF. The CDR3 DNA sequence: TGTGCCAGCAGCTTAGAAGGCGGCGGGAGCCAGCAGTTCTTC.